This TCR beta chain was sequenced for a study of neurological immune-mediated disorders. Study information: Of the 34 patients who had multiple sclerosis, some 30 had the relapsing-remitting form and 3 had the secondary progressive form.

At least ten counts were recorded for this clonotype. The cDNA was synthesized by means of template-switch 5'RACE, which was carried out with 10-nucleotide random UMIs. TCRdb passed the 5' RACE reads through MiXCR, listing each CDR3 protein once. The sample has approximately 66,000 distinct CDR3 sequences, 3.4% seen once. The receptor's source is a middle-aged man with multiple sclerosis. The sequencing input was PBMCs.

The CDR3 here is CASSLLDRGAVGGYTF. The CDR3 DNA follows: TGTGCCAGCAGTTTACTGGACAGGGGTGCTGTTGGGGGCTACACCTTC. The genes are TRBV12-3 or TRBV12-4 and TRBJ1-2; 9 positions match TRBD1. The junction had 12 bases not matched to a gene; V was cut back by 2 bases and J by 8 bases. The CDR3 totals 16 residues.